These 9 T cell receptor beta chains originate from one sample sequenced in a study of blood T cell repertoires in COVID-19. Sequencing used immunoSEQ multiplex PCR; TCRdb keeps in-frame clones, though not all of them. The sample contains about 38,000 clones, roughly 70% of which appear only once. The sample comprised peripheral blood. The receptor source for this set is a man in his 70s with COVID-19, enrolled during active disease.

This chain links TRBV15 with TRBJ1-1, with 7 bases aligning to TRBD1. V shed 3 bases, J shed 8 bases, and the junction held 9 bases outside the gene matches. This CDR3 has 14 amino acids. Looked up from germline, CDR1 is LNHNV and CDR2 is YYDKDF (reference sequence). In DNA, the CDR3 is TGTGCCACCAGCAGTCAGACAGGGTCGGTGGAAGCTTTCTTT. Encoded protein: CATSSQTGSVEAFF.

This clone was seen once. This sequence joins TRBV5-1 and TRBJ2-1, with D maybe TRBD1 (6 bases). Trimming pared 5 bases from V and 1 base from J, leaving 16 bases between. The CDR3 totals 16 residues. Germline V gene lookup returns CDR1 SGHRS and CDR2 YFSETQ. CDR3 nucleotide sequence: TGCGCCAGCAGATATCTTGAGAGGGGGTCCTACAATGAGCAGTTCTTC. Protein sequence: CASRYLERGSYNEQFF.

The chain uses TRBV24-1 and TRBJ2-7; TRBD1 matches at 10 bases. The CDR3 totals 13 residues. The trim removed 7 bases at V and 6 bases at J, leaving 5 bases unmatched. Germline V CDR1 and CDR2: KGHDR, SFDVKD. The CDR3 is CATRFRTGGEQYF. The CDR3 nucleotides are TGTGCCACCAGGTTCCGGACAGGGGGCGAGCAGTACTTC.

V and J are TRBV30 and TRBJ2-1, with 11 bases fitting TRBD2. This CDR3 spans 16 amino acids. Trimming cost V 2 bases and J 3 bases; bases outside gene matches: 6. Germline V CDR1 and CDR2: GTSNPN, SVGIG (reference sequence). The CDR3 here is CAWSSVGTSGYNEQFF. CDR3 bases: TGTGCCTGGAGTTCGGTCGGGACTAGCGGCTACAATGAGCAGTTCTTC. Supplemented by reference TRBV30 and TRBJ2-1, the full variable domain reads SQTIHQWPATLVQPVGSPLSLECTVEGTSNPNLYWYRQAAGRGLQLLFYSVGIGQISSEVPQNLSASRPQDRQFILSSKKLLLSDSGFYLCAWSSVGTSGYNEQFFGPGTRLTVL.

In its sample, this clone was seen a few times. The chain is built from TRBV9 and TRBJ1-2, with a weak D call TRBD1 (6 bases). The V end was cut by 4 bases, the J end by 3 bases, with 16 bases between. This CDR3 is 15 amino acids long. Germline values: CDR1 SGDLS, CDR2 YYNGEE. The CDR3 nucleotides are TGTGCCAGCAGCAGGGGTTTGAAGGGGGACTATGGCTACACCTTC. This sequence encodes CASSRGLKGDYGYTF.

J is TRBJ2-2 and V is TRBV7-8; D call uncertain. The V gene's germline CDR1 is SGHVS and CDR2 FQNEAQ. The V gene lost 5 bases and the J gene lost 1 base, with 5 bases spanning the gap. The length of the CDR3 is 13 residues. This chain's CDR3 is CASSTGNTGELFF. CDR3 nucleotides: TGTGCCAGCAGCACCGGGAACACCGGGGAGCTGTTTTTT. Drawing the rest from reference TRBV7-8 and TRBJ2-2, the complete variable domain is GAGVSQSPRYKVAKRGQDVALRCDPISGHVSLFWYQQALGQGPEFLTYFQNEAQLDKSGLPSDRFFAERPEGSVSTLKIQRTQQEDSAVYLCASSTGNTGELFFGEGSRLTVL.

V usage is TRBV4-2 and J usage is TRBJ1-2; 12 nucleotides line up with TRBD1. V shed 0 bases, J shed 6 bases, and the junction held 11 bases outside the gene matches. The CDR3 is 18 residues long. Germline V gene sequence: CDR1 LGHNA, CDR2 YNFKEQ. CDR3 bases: TGTGCCAGCAGCCAAGATGTGGGGACAGGGGGCGCGGGAAATGGCTACACCTTC. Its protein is CASSQDVGTGGAGNGYTF.

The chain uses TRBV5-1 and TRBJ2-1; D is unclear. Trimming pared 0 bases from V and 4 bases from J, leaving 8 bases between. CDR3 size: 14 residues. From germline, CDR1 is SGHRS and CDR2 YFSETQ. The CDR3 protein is CASSLGTVYNEQFF. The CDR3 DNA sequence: TGCGCCAGCAGCTTGGGTACGGTTTACAATGAGCAGTTCTTC.

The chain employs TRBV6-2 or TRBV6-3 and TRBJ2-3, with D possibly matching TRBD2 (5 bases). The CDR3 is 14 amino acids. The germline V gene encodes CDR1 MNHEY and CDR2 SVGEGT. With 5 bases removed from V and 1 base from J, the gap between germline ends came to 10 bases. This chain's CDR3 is CASSRGRGTDTQYF. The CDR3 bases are TGTGCCAGCAGTCGGGGTCGGGGCACAGATACGCAGTATTTT.